The subject of this entry is one T cell receptor (beta chain). The data derive from a study of T cell changes during pregnancy in multiple sclerosis. TCRdb keeps only in-frame clones here, not all; method: immunoSEQ multiplex PCR. The table lists 25,000 to 35,000 clones, about 90% of them singletons, with around 4.9% in the top ten. The V gene lost 6 bases and the J gene lost 7 bases, with 21 bases spanning the gap. The germline gives CDR1 MNHEY, CDR2 SMNVEV (reference sequence). The CDR3 contains 15 residues. The source is a female donor in good health, enrolled as a control in a pregnancy study. The sequencing used peripheral blood, collected in the first trimester of pregnancy. The J gene is TRBJ1-1, the V gene TRBV27, with D perhaps TRBD1 (6 bases). The CDR3 bases are TGTGCCAGCAGACCGACAGGATACATGGCTGATGAAGCTTTCTTT. Amino acids: CASRPTGYMADEAFF.